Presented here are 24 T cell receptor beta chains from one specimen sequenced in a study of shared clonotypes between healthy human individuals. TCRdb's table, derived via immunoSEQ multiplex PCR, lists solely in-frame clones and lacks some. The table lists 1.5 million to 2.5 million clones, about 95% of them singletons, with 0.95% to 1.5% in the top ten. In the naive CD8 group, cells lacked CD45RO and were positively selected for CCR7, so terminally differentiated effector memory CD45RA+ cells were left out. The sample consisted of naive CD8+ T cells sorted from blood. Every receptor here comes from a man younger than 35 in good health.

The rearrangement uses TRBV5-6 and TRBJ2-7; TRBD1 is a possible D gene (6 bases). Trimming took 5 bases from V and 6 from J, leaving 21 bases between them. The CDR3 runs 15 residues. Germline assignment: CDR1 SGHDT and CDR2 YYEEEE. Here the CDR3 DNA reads TGTGCCAGCAGTATATCATGGACAGAGGACGGCGAGCAGTACTTC. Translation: CASSISWTEDGEQYF. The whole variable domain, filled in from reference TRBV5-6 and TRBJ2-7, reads DAGVTQSPTHLIKTRGQQVTLRCSPKSGHDTVSWYQQALGQGPQFIFQYYEEEERQRGNFPDRFSGHQFPNYSSELNVNALLLGDSALYLCASSISWTEDGEQYFGPGTRLTVT.

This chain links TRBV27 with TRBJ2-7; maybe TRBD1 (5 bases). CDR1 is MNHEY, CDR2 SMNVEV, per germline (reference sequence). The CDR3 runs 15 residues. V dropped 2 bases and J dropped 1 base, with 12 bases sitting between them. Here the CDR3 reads CASSLQGLDSYEQYF. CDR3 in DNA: TGTGCCAGCAGTTTACAGGGTTTGGATTCCTACGAGCAGTACTTC.

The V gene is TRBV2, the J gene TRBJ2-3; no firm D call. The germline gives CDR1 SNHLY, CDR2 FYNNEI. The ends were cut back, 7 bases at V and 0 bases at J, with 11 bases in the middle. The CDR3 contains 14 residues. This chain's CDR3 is CASTGASSTDTQYF. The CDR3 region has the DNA TGTGCCAGCACAGGAGCCTCTAGCACAGATACGCAGTATTTT. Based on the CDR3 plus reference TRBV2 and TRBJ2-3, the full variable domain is EPEVTQTPSHQVTQMGQEVILRCVPISNHLYFYWYRQILGQKVEFLVSFYNNEISEKSEIFDDQFSVERPDGSNFTLKIRSTKLEDSAMYFCASTGASSTDTQYFGPGTRLTVL.

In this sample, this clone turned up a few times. CDR3 amino acids: CSVLIGRARGYTF. Written as DNA, the CDR3 is TGCAGCGTCCTTATAGGTAGGGCTCGAGGCTACACCTTC. The gene calls are TRBV29-1 and TRBJ1-2; D unresolved. CDR1 is SQVTM and CDR2 is ANQGSEA in the germline V gene. The CDR3 covers 13 residues. The V end was cut by 6 bases, the J end by 8 bases, with 19 bases between.

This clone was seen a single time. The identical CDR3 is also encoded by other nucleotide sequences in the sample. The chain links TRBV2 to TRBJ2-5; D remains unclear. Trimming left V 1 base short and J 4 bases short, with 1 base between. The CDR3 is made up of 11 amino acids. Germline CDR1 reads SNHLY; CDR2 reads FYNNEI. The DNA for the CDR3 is TGTGCCAGCAGTGAAGGAGAGACCCAGTACTTC. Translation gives CASSEGETQYF.

The CDR3 coding sequence is TGTGCCAGCAGCGTAGGGGGGACAGGGGTCCCCGGCGAGCAGTACTTC. As protein: CASSVGGTGVPGEQYF. This chain connects TRBV9 to TRBJ2-7, with 10 bases that match TRBD1. The CDR3 runs 16 residues. The V and J ends lost 0 bases and 6 bases, in that order; junction bases with no gene match: 9. Germline V CDR1 and CDR2: SGDLS, YYNGEE.

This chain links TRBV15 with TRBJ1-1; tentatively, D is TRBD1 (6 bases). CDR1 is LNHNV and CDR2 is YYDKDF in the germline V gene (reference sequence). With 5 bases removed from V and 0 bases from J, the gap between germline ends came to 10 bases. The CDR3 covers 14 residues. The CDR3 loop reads CATSPGVMNTEAFF. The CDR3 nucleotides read TGTGCCACCAGCCCAGGGGTAATGAACACTGAAGCTTTCTTT.

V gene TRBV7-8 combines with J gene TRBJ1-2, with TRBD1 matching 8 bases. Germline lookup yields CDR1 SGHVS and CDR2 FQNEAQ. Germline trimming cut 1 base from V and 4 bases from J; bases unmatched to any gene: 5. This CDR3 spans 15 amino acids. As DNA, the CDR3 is TGTGCCAGCAGCTTAGGGACAGGGAGCGGCTATGGCTACACCTTC. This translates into CASSLGTGSGYGYTF. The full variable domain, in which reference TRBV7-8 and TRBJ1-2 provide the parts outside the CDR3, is GAGVSQSPRYKVAKRGQDVALRCDPISGHVSLFWYQQALGQGPEFLTYFQNEAQLDKSGLPSDRFFAERPEGSVSTLKIQRTQQEDSAVYLCASSLGTGSGYGYTFGSGTRLTVV.

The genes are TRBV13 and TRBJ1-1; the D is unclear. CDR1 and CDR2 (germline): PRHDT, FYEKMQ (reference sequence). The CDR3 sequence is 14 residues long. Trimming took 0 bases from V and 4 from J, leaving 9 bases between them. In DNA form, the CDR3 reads TGTGCCAGCAGCTTAGGTGCGGGGAGCACTGAAGCTTTCTTT. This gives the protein CASSLGAGSTEAFF.

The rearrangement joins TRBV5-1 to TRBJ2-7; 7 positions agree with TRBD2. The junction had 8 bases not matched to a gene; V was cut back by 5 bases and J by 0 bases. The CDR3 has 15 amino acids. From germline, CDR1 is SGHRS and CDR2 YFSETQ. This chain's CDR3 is CASRPVTGGSYEQYF. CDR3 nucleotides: TGCGCCAGCAGGCCCGTAACGGGGGGCTCCTACGAGCAGTACTTC.

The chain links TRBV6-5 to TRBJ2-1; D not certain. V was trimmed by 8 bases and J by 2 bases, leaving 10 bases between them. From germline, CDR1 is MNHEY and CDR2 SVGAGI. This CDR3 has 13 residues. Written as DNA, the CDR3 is TGTGCCAGCCATGGCGGCCCCTACAATGAGCAGTTCTTC. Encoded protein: CASHGGPYNEQFF.

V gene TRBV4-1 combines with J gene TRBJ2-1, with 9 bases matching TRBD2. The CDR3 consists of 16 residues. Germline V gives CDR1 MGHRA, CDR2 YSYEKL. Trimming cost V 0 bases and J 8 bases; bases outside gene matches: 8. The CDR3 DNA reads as TGCGCCAGCAGCCAAGACGGCGGGGGGGCCGAGGATGAGCAGTTCTTC. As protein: CASSQDGGGAEDEQFF.

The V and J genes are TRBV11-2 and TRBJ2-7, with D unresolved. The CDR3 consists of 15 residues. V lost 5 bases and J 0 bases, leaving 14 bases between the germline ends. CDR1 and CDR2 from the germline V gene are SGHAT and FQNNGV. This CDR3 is CASSQYIVSSYEQYF. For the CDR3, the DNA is TGTGCCAGCAGCCAATATATAGTTAGCTCCTACGAGCAGTACTTC.

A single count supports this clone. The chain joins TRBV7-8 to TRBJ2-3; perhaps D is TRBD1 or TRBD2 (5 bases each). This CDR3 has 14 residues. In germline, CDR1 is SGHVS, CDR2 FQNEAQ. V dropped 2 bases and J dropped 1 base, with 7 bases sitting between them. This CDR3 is CASSLMGGTDTQYF. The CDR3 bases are TGTGCCAGCAGCTTAATGGGGGGCACAGATACGCAGTATTTT.

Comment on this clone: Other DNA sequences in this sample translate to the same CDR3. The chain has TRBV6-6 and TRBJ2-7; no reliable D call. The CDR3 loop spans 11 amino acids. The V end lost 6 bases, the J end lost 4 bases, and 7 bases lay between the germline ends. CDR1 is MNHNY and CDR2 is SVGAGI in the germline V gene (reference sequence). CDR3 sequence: CASRLSYEQYF. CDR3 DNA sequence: TGTGCCAGCAGACTTTCTTACGAGCAGTACTTC.

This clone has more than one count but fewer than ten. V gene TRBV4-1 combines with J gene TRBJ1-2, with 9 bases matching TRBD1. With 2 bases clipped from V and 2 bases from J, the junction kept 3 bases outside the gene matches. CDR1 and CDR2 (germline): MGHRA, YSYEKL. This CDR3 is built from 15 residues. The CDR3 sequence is CASSQNTGGNYGYTF. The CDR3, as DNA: TGCGCCAGCAGCCAAAACACAGGGGGCAACTATGGCTACACCTTC.

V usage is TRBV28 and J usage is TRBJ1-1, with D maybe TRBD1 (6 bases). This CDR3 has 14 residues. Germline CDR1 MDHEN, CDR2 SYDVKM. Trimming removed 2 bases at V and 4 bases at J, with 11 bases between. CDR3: CASSLVGGGTEAFF. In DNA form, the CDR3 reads TGTGCCAGCAGTTTAGTAGGGGGGGGCACTGAAGCTTTCTTT. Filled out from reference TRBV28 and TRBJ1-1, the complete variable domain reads DVKVTQSSRYLVKRTGEKVFLECVQDMDHENMFWYRQDPGLGLRLIYFSYDVKMKEKGDIPEGYSVSREKKERFSLILESASTNQTSMYLCASSLVGGGTEAFFGQGTRLTVV.

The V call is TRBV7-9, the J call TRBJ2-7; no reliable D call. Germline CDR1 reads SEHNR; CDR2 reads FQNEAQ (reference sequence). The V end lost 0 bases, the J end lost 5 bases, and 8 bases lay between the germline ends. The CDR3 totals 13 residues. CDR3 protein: CASSLAGINEQYF. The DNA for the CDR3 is TGTGCCAGCAGCTTAGCGGGGATCAACGAGCAGTACTTC.

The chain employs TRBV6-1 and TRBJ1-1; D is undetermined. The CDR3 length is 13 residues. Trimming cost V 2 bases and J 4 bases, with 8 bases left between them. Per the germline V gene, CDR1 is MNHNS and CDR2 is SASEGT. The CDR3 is CASSESSGTEAFF. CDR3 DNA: TGTGCCAGCAGTGAATCTTCAGGCACTGAAGCTTTCTTT.

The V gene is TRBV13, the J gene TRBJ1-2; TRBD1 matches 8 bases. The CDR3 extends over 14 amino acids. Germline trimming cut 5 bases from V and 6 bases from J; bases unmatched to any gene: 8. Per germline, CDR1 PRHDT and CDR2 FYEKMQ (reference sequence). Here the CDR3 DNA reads TGTGCCAGCAGCGGATCGGGACAGGAGGATGGCTACACCTTC. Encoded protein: CASSGSGQEDGYTF.

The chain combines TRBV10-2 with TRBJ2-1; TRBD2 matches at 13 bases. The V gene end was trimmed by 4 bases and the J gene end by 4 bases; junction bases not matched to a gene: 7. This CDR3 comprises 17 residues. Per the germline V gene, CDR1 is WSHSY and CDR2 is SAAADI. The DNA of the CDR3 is TGCGCCAGCAGTGCCGGACTAGCGGGAGCGGGTTACAATGAGCAGTTCTTC. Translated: CASSAGLAGAGYNEQFF.

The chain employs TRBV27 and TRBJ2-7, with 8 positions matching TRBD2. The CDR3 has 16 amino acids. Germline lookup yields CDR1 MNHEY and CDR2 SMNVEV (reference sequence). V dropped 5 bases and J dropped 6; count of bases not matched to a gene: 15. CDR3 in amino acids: CASSRVVVAGLVEQYF. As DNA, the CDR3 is TGTGCCAGCAGTCGAGTGGTGGTAGCGGGACTGGTCGAGCAGTACTTC.

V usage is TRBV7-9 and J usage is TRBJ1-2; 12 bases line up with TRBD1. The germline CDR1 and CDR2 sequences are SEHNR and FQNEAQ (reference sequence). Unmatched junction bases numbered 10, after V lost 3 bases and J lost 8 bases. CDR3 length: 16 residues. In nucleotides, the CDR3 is TGTGCCAGCAGCTTCGGTGGGACAGGGGGCGCTAGGGGCTACACCTTC. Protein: CASSFGGTGGARGYTF.

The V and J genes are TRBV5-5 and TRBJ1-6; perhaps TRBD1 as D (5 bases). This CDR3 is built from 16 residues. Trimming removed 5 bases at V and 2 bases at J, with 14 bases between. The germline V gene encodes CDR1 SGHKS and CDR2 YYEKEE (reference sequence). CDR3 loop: CASRGSQEPYNSPLHF. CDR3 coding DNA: TGTGCCAGCAGGGGATCACAGGAACCCTATAATTCACCCCTCCACTTT.